The source of this TCR beta chain is a study of technical replicates of blood from four donors. This clone occurred once. The germline V and J ends were trimmed by 4 bases and 2 bases, with 2 bases remaining between them. The germline V gene has CDR1 WNHNN and CDR2 SYGVQD (reference sequence). The CDR3 has 12 amino acids. The repertoire was sequenced with immunoSEQ multiplex PCR; TCRdb's copy has only in-frame clones and lacks some. The sample records just over 15,000 clones, around 80% being singletons. The chain is built from TRBV10-1 and TRBJ2-2; D remains ambiguous. Sequenced material: PBMCs. The source is a human donor in good health. The CDR3 nucleotides read TGCGCCAGCAGTGCTAACACCGGGGAGCTGTTTTTT. Residues: CASSANTGELFF.